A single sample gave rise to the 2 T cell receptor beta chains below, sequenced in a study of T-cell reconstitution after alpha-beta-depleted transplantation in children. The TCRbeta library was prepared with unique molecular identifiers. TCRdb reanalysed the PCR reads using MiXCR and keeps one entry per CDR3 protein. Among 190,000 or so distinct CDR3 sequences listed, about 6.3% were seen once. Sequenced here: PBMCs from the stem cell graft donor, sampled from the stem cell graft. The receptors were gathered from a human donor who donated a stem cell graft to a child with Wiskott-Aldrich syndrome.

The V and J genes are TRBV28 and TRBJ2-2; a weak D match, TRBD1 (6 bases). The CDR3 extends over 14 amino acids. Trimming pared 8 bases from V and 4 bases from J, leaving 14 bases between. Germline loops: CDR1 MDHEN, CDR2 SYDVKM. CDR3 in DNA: TGTGCCAGCGGGTTAAAAGGGGGCACCGGGGAGCTGTTTTTT. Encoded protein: CASGLKGGTGELFF.

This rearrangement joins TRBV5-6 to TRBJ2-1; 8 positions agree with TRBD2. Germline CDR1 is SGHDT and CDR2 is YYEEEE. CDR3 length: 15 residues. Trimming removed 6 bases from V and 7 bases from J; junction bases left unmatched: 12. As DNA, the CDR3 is TGTGCCAGCACTTCAACCCGGACTAGCTGGAATGAGCAGTTCTTC. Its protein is CASTSTRTSWNEQFF.